This T cell receptor (beta chain) comes out of a study of shared clonotypes between healthy human individuals. Measured with immunoSEQ multiplex PCR; TCRdb has only the in-frame clones, and not every one. The profile shows approximately 1,500,000 clones, approximately 98% of them singletons. Sequencing was performed on naive CD4+ T cells sorted from blood. Subset of the sample: CD45RA+ positively selected. The sequence came from a young man in good health.

Here the CDR3 reads CASSLDEGLAQPQHF. As DNA, the CDR3 is TGTGCCAGCAGCTTAGACGAGGGACTAGCGCAGCCCCAGCATTTT. The chain uses TRBV7-8 and TRBJ1-5, with a weak D call TRBD1 (5 bases). Trimming shortened V by 1 base and J by 7 bases, and 14 bases separated the two germline ends. Germline CDR1 reads SGHVS; CDR2 reads FQNEAQ. The CDR3 has 15 residues.